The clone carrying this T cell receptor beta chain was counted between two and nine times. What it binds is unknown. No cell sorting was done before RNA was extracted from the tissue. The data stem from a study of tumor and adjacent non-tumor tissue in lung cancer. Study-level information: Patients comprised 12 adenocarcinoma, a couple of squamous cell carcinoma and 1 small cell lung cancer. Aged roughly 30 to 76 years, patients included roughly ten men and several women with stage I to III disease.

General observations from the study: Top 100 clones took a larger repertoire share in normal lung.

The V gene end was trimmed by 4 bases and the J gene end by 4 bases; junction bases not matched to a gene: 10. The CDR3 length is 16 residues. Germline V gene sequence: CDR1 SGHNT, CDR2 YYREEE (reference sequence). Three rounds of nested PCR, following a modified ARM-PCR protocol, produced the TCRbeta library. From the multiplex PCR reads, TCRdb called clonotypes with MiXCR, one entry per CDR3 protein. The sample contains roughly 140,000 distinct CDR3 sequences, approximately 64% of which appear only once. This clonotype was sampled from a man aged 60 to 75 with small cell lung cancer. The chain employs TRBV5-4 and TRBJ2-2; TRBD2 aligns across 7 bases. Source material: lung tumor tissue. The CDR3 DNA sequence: TGTGCCAGCAGCCCCGGACTAGGGCCGAGCACCGGGGAGCTGTTTTTT. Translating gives CASSPGLGPSTGELFF.